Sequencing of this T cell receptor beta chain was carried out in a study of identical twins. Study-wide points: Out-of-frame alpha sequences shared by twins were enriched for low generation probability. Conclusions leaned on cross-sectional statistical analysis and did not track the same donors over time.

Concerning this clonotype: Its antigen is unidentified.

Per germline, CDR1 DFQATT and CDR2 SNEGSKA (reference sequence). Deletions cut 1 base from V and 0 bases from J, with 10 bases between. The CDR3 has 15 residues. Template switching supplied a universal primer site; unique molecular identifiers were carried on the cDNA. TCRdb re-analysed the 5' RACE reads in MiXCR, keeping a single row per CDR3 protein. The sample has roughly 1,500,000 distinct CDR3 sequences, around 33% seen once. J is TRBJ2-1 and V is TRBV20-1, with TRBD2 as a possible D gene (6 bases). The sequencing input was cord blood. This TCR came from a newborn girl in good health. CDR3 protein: CSARVGGVSYNEQFF. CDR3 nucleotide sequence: TGCAGTGCTAGAGTAGGCGGGGTCTCCTACAATGAGCAGTTCTTC.